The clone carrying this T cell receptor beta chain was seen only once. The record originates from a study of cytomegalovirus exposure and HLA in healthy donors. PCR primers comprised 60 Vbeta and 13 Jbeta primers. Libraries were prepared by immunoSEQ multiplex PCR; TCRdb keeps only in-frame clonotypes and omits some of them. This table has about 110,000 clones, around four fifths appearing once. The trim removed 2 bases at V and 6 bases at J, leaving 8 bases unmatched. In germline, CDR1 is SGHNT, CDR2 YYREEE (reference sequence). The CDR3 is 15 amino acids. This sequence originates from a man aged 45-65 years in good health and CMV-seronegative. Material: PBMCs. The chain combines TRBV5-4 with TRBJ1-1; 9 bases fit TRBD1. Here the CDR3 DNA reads TGTGCCAGCAGCTTTACCGGGACAGGGCGGGCTGAAGCTTTCTTT. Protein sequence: CASSFTGTGRAEAFF.